This TCR beta chain was profiled in a study of technical replicates of blood from a handful of donors. CDR1 and CDR2 from the germline V gene are SEHNR and FQNEAQ (reference sequence). CDR3 length: 16 amino acids. J was trimmed by 4 bases and V by 1 base; bases with no gene match: 8. Profiled with immunoSEQ multiplex PCR; TCRdb holds only in-frame clones, not every one. The sample has about 70,000 clones; approximately 86% are singletons. The sequenced sample consisted of PBMCs. V and J are TRBV7-9 and TRBJ1-2; TRBD1 aligns across 8 bases. This TCR came from a human donor in good health. Some clones in this sample may be carry-over from other donors' samples. The CDR3 region has the DNA TGTGCCAGCAGCTTAGTGAATGGACAGGGTAGCTATGGCTACACCTTC. It encodes CASSLVNGQGSYGYTF.